The 31 T cell receptor beta chains in this list originate from one sample, sequenced in a study of cytotoxic CD8 clonotypes in ibrutinib-treated CLL. TCRdb's table, derived via immunoSEQ multiplex PCR, lists solely in-frame clones and lacks some. The repertoire consists of more than 50,000 clones, with around 52% occurring once and the leading ten covering about 15%. The sequenced sample was PBMCs, obtained after 12 months of ibrutinib treatment. All receptors derive from a human donor with chronic lymphocytic leukemia.

V usage is TRBV19 and J usage is TRBJ2-1; weak D call: TRBD1 (5 bases). This CDR3 spans 12 amino acids. The V gene lost 3 bases and the J gene lost 10 bases, with 10 bases spanning the gap. Germline CDR1 is LNHDA and CDR2 is SQIVND (reference sequence). As DNA, the CDR3 is TGTGCCAGTAGTATCAGGGTCGGGGAGCAGTTCTTC. Its translation: CASSIRVGEQFF. Combining the CDR3 with reference TRBV19 and TRBJ2-1 gives the whole variable domain DGGITQSPKYLFRKEGQNVTLSCEQNLNHDAMYWYRQDPGQGLRLIYYSQIVNDFQKGDIAEGYSVSREKKESFPLTVTSAQKNPTAFYLCASSIRVGEQFFGPGTRLTVL.

V and J are TRBV27 and TRBJ1-2; TRBD1 might be the D (6 bases). The germline V gene has CDR1 MNHEY and CDR2 SMNVEV (reference sequence). CDR3 length: 13 residues. The V and J ends lost 3 bases and 5 bases respectively, with 10 bases between them. This chain's CDR3 is CASSLTRGYGYTF. In DNA form, the CDR3 reads TGTGCCAGCAGTTTGACCAGGGGATATGGCTACACCTTC.

The chain has TRBV20-1 and TRBJ2-1; a weak D match, TRBD1 (6 bases). The length of the CDR3 is 11 residues. Germline V CDR1 and CDR2: DFQATT, SNEGSKA (reference sequence). CDR3 sequence (DNA): TGCAGGGGGGCGGGCGGCAATGAGCAGTTCTTC. This translates into CRGAGGNEQFF.

This clone was seen a few times. The chain recombines TRBV5-3 with TRBJ1-2; the D is unclear. TRBV5-3 has ORF status, its function being uncertain. Trimming took 8 bases from V and 2 from J, leaving 16 bases between them. The CDR3 sequence is 14 residues long. The CDR3 coding sequence is TGTGCCAGCAGCCCCACTCCAAGGAACTATGGCTACACCTTC. Its translation is CASSPTPRNYGYTF.

The chain carries TRBV7-7 and TRBJ2-1; tentative D call: TRBD2 (5 bases). Per germline, CDR1 SSHAT and CDR2 FNYEAQ (reference sequence). The CDR3 loop spans 13 amino acids. The V and J ends lost 3 bases and 5 bases respectively, with 8 bases between them. CDR3 region: CASSLARDNEQFF. The CDR3 coding sequence is TGTGCCAGCAGCTTGGCGAGGGACAATGAGCAGTTCTTC.

This sequence joins TRBV20-1 and TRBJ2-1; D gene unclear. Trimming shortened V by 3 bases and J by 6 bases, and 6 bases separated the two germline ends. The CDR3 runs to 11 residues. Germline-derived CDR1 and CDR2 are DFQATT and SNEGSKA (reference sequence). The CDR3 loop reads CSASFGNEQFF. DNA for the CDR3: TGCAGTGCTAGTTTCGGCAATGAGCAGTTCTTC.

In its sample, this clone was seen once. This chain connects TRBV27 to TRBJ1-5, with D possibly TRBD1 on 6 matching bases. This CDR3 spans 12 amino acids. Germline V gene data show CDR1 as MNHEY and CDR2 as SMNVEV (reference sequence). V gave up 6 bases and J gave up 7 bases, with 10 bases separating them. CDR3 DNA sequence: TGTGCCAGCAGCACACAGGGCCAGCCCCAGCATTTT. Encoded protein: CASSTQGQPQHF.

V and J are TRBV29-1 and TRBJ2-5; no clear D. V was pared by 7 bases and J by 0 bases, with 12 bases between. The CDR3 runs to 13 residues. Germline V gene data show CDR1 as SQVTM and CDR2 as ANQGSEA. In nucleotides, the CDR3 is TGCAGCGCCTGGTGGAATAACCAAGAGACCCAGTACTTC. Translation: CSAWWNNQETQYF.

There are many counts of this clone. The chain employs TRBV2 and TRBJ1-6; D gene uncertain. The germline V and J ends were trimmed by 5 bases and 7 bases, with 9 bases remaining between them. The CDR3 spans 13 residues. CDR1 is SNHLY, CDR2 FYNNEI, per germline. The CDR3 sequence is CASSRPPNSPLHF. CDR3 coding DNA: TGTGCCAGCAGTCGACCGCCCAATTCACCCCTCCACTTT.

This clone was seen a few times. The V and J genes are TRBV19 and TRBJ2-6; no reliable D call. The CDR3 runs to 14 residues. V was pared by 7 bases and J by 4 bases, with 11 bases between. Germline values: CDR1 LNHDA, CDR2 SQIVND (reference sequence). In nucleotides, the CDR3 is TGTGCCAGTAAGGCCACGCAGGGGGCCAACGTCCTGACTTTC. Its protein product is CASKATQGANVLTF.

This clone came up once. The chain recombines TRBV6-5 with TRBJ1-1; D call uncertain. V dropped 0 bases and J dropped 0 bases, with 11 bases sitting between them. Per the germline V gene, CDR1 is MNHEY and CDR2 is SVGAGI. The CDR3 is 16 residues long. CDR3 nucleotide sequence: TGTGCCAGCAGTTACTCCCCACTTCTTCTGAACACTGAAGCTTTCTTT. It codes for CASSYSPLLLNTEAFF.

The V call is TRBV7-2, the J call TRBJ2-7; tentative D call: TRBD2 (5 bases). The ends were cut back, 0 bases at V and 5 bases at J, with 17 bases in the middle. Germline V gene data show CDR1 as SGHTA and CDR2 as FQGNSA. The CDR3 is 16 amino acids. The CDR3 loop is CASSLAGTSGVDEQYF. CDR3 sequence (DNA): TGTGCCAGCAGCTTAGCGGGCACTAGTGGTGTGGACGAGCAGTACTTC.

The chain employs TRBV27 and TRBJ2-2, with D possibly TRBD2 on 5 matching bases. The germline V and J ends were trimmed by 5 bases and 4 bases, with 8 bases remaining between them. The germline V gene encodes CDR1 MNHEY and CDR2 SMNVEV (reference sequence). The CDR3 spans 13 residues. CDR3 loop: CASSMDSTGELFF. In nucleotides, the CDR3 is TGTGCCAGCAGTATGGACTCCACCGGGGAGCTGTTTTTT.

The chain has TRBV25-1 and TRBJ2-2; 7 bases align to TRBD1. With V trimmed by 2 bases and J by 1 base, 4 bases remained unmatched. The CDR3 totals 16 residues. CDR1 and CDR2 (germline): MGHDK, SYGVNS. CDR3 sequence: CASSEGRTGNTGELFF. As DNA, the CDR3 is TGTGCCAGCAGTGAAGGCCGGACAGGGAACACCGGGGAGCTGTTTTTT.

The CDR3 DNA reads TGTGCCACCAGCAGGATGAAGCGGACCCTCAATGAGCAGTTCTTC. Amino acids: CATSRMKRTLNEQFF. This rearrangement joins TRBV15 to TRBJ2-1; perhaps TRBD2 as D (5 bases). The CDR3 has 15 residues. CDR1 LNHNV and CDR2 YYDKDF come from the germline V gene (reference sequence). V was pared by 3 bases and J by 6 bases, with 15 bases between. Looking up the rest from reference TRBV15 and TRBJ2-1 gives the full variable domain: DAMVIQNPRYQVTQFGKPVTLSCSQTLNHNVMYWYQQKSSQAPKLLFHYYDKDFNNEADTPDNFQSRRPNTSFCFLDIRSPGLGDTAMYLCATSRMKRTLNEQFFGPGTRLTVL.

This clone is a singleton in its sample. This sequence joins TRBV5-1 and TRBJ1-2; tentatively, D is TRBD1 (5 bases). This CDR3 spans 15 amino acids. CDR1 and CDR2 (germline): SGHRS, YFSETQ. Trimming pared 0 bases from V and 3 bases from J, leaving 12 bases between. CDR3 DNA sequence: TGCGCCAGCAGCTTGGGTTCAGGCAGGGACTATGGCTACACCTTC. As protein: CASSLGSGRDYGYTF.

This chain uses TRBV6-5 with TRBJ1-3; TRBD1 matches 9 bases. CDR1 is MNHEY, CDR2 SVGAGI, per germline. This CDR3 is built from 13 residues. J lost 4 bases, V lost 5 bases, and 0 bases had no gene match. The CDR3 DNA follows: TGTGCCAGCAGTACAGGGGGCGGAAACACCATATATTTT. Its translation is CASSTGGGNTIYF.

The chain links TRBV18 to TRBJ1-1; no reliable D call. Deletions cut 1 base from V and 1 base from J, with 4 bases between. The CDR3 covers 13 residues. The germline V gene encodes CDR1 KGHSH and CDR2 LQKENI. CDR3 protein: CASSPLTNTEAFF. For the CDR3, the DNA is TGTGCCAGCTCACCACTCACGAACACTGAAGCTTTCTTT.

This clone was counted a few times. The chain employs TRBV4-1 and TRBJ1-6; the D is unclear. The germline V and J ends were trimmed by 0 bases and 12 bases, with 15 bases remaining between them. The CDR3 loop spans 15 amino acids. Germline V CDR1 and CDR2: MGHRA, YSYEKL. The CDR3 DNA follows: TGCGCCAGCAGCCAAGAGGATCTCGGGGTTTTACCCCTCCACTTT. It codes for CASSQEDLGVLPLHF.

Concerning this clone itself: Other DNA sequences in this sample translate to the same CDR3. The chain couples TRBV5-1 to TRBJ1-5, with unresolved D. CDR3 size: 13 residues. Trimming left V 0 bases short and J 1 base short, with 2 bases between. Germline CDR1 is SGHRS and CDR2 is YFSETQ. As DNA, the CDR3 is TGCGCCAGCAGCTTGGACAGCAATCAGCCCCAGCATTTT. Its translation: CASSLDSNQPQHF.

The chain joins TRBV7-9 to TRBJ1-2; D unclear. The CDR3 spans 15 residues. Germline V gene data show CDR1 as SEHNR and CDR2 as FQNEAQ (reference sequence). Trimming stripped 1 base from V and 0 bases from J, with 9 bases between. CDR3 in amino acids: CASSLDDGANYGYTF. DNA for the CDR3: TGTGCCAGCAGCTTAGATGACGGAGCTAACTATGGCTACACCTTC. The full variable domain, its missing parts supplied by reference TRBV7-9 and TRBJ1-2, is DTGVSQNPRHKITKRGQNVTFRCDPISEHNRLYWYRQTLGQGPEFLTYFQNEAQLEKSRLLSDRFSAERPKGSFSTLEIQRTEQGDSAMYLCASSLDDGANYGYTFGSGTRLTVV.

This clone was counted a few times. This chain joins TRBV16 and TRBJ2-1, with TRBD2 matching 7 bases. With 8 bases clipped from V and 5 bases from J, the junction kept 12 bases outside the gene matches. The CDR3 totals 15 residues. The germline V gene has CDR1 KGHSY and CDR2 FQNENV. The CDR3 nucleotides are TGTGCCAGCCGCATAAACGCGGGGGTTAACAATGAGCAGTTCTTC. Encoded protein: CASRINAGVNNEQFF.

This clone was detected only once. This chain joins TRBV6-5 and TRBJ2-3, with 10 bases lining up with TRBD2. Trimming removed 8 bases from V and 6 bases from J; junction bases left unmatched: 8. This CDR3 is built from 14 residues. CDR1 MNHEY and CDR2 SVGAGI come from the germline V gene. The CDR3 protein is CASHLAGEGDTQYF. CDR3 coding DNA: TGTGCCAGCCATCTAGCGGGAGAAGGGGATACGCAGTATTTT.

V usage is TRBV29-1 and J usage is TRBJ1-2; TRBD1 is a possible D gene (6 bases). V was pared by 7 bases and J by 4 bases, with 10 bases between. Germline assignment: CDR1 SQVTM and CDR2 ANQGSEA. The CDR3 spans 11 residues. The DNA of the CDR3 is TGCAGCGCCCTCAGGGGCTATGGCTACACCTTC. Protein sequence: CSALRGYGYTF.

This clone was counted between two and nine times. V and J are TRBV6-1 and TRBJ2-7; 7 nucleotides align to TRBD1. J gave up 6 bases and V 6 bases, and 8 bases lay outside the gene matches. CDR1 is MNHNS, CDR2 SASEGT, per germline. The length of the CDR3 is 13 residues. This chain's CDR3 is CASSQNGQAEQYV. CDR3 bases: TGTGCCAGCAGCCAAAACGGACAGGCCGAGCAGTACGTC.

V gene TRBV19 combines with J gene TRBJ2-1; 7 bases line up with TRBD1. Germline CDR1 is LNHDA and CDR2 is SQIVND (reference sequence). Unmatched junction bases numbered 4, after V lost 5 bases and J lost 6 bases. The CDR3 totals 13 residues. The CDR3 sequence: CASSSDRVNEQFF. The CDR3 coding sequence is TGTGCCAGTAGTTCCGACAGGGTCAATGAGCAGTTCTTC.

This clone showed up just a few times. V usage is TRBV13 and J usage is TRBJ2-2; D unresolved. The V gene lost 5 bases and the J gene lost 0 bases, with 4 bases spanning the gap. This CDR3 comprises 13 residues. Germline V gene data show CDR1 as PRHDT and CDR2 as FYEKMQ (reference sequence). Here the CDR3 reads CASSQPNTGELFF. As DNA, the CDR3 is TGTGCCAGCAGCCAACCGAACACCGGGGAGCTGTTTTTT. Full variable domain (rest looked up from reference TRBV13 and TRBJ2-2): AAGVIQSPRHLIKEKRETATLKCYPIPRHDTVYWYQQGPGQDPQFLISFYEKMQSDKGSIPDRFSAQQFSDYHSELNMSSLELGDSALYFCASSQPNTGELFFGEGSRLTVL.

This clone was counted only a few times. This chain links TRBV29-1 with TRBJ1-5; D unclear. The V and J ends lost 8 bases and 4 bases respectively, with 12 bases between them. Germline CDR1 and CDR2: SQVTM and ANQGSEA. CDR3 length: 12 residues. The chain's CDR3 is CSTQDFNQPQHF. The CDR3 DNA reads as TGCAGCACCCAGGACTTTAATCAGCCCCAGCATTTT.

The chain has TRBV7-9 and TRBJ2-1; 10 nucleotides match TRBD1. J was trimmed by 6 bases and V by 5 bases; bases with no gene match: 4. Germline loops: CDR1 SEHNR, CDR2 FQNEAQ (reference sequence). This CDR3 region has 14 residues. CDR3 nucleotide sequence: TGTGCCAGCAGCGTCGGGGACAGGGGCAATGAGCAGTTCTTC. As protein: CASSVGDRGNEQFF.

The chain uses TRBV2 and TRBJ2-7; D might be TRBD1 or TRBD2, each matching 5 bases. The CDR3 consists of 14 residues. V lost 1 base, J lost 2 bases, and 9 bases lay in between. Germline assignment: CDR1 SNHLY and CDR2 FYNNEI. The CDR3 is CASSEGRGPYEQYV. The CDR3 nucleotides read TGTGCCAGCAGTGAAGGTCGGGGACCCTACGAGCAGTACGTC.

This clone turned up a few times. The genes are TRBV28 and TRBJ2-7; D call uncertain. Germline V lookup: CDR1 MDHEN, CDR2 SYDVKM. CDR3 size: 11 residues. V lost 7 bases and J 5 bases, leaving 9 bases between the germline ends. The CDR3 loop reads CASKAPHEQYF. CDR3 DNA: TGTGCCAGCAAGGCCCCTCACGAGCAGTACTTC.